Listed here are 21 T cell receptor beta chains from one sample, sequenced in a study of CD8 T cells in ankylosing spondylitis. TCRdb used MiXCR to reprocess the 5' RACE reads, holding one entry per CDR3 protein. The data hold roughly 220,000 distinct CDR3 sequences, with around 16% observed a single time. The antigens of these receptors remain unknown. General study points: Typical of ankylosing spondylitis blood, it appeared, was a TCR beta motif of under 10 highly homologous variants.

Sequences were obtained from blood, either unsorted or a sorted T cell fraction (not recorded which). The receptors derive from a male donor with ankylosing spondylitis.

The V and J genes are TRBV27 and TRBJ1-3, with TRBD1 as a possible D gene (5 bases). The germline V gene encodes CDR1 MNHEY and CDR2 SMNVEV (reference sequence). This CDR3 has 14 amino acids. V lost 6 bases and J 2 bases, leaving 11 bases between the germline ends. CDR3 loop: CASSPRGAGNTIYF. The DNA for the CDR3 is TGTGCCAGCAGCCCCCGGGGGGCTGGAAACACCATATATTTT.

The rearrangement links TRBV4-3 to TRBJ2-1; possible D gene TRBD1, 5 bases. The ends were cut back, 0 bases at V and 3 bases at J, with 6 bases in the middle. This CDR3 is 14 amino acids long. Germline CDR1 LGHNA, CDR2 YSLEER. The CDR3 reads CASSQDRDYNEQFF. The CDR3 DNA follows: TGCGCCAGCAGCCAAGACAGGGACTACAATGAGCAGTTCTTC.

The chain links TRBV12-3 or TRBV12-4 to TRBJ2-1; 9 bases are shared with TRBD1. The CDR3 contains 16 residues. V dropped 4 bases and J dropped 5; count of bases not matched to a gene: 9. CDR3 sequence reads: CASSYGDRVRHNEQFF. The CDR3 coding sequence is TGTGCCAGCAGTTATGGGGACAGGGTCCGTCACAATGAGCAGTTCTTC.

This clonotype turned up a few times. The rearrangement links TRBV5-6 to TRBJ1-5; D is uncertain. Between the trimmed V and J ends, which lost 4 bases and 4 bases, there was a span of 12 bases. This CDR3 region has 14 residues. Germline-derived CDR1 and CDR2 are SGHDT and YYEEEE. The CDR3 region has the DNA TGTGCCAGCAGCGGCCGGGAAGTAAATCAGCCCCAGCATTTT. Its translation is CASSGREVNQPQHF.

This clonotype was seen a few times. In DNA form, the CDR3 reads TGTGCCAGTAGTCCCGGGACAGGCCCCGGCTACGAGCAGTACTTC. Residues: CASSPGTGPGYEQYF. The V call is TRBV19, the J call TRBJ2-7; 8 bases map to TRBD1. V shed 5 bases and J 3 bases; nucleotides not matched to a gene: 9. Germline V lookup: CDR1 LNHDA, CDR2 SQIVND (reference sequence). The CDR3 runs 15 residues. The full variable domain, in which reference TRBV19 and TRBJ2-7 provide the parts outside the CDR3, is DGGITQSPKYLFRKEGQNVTLSCEQNLNHDAMYWYRQDPGQGLRLIYYSQIVNDFQKGDIAEGYSVSREKKESFPLTVTSAQKNPTAFYLCASSPGTGPGYEQYFGPGTRLTVT.

The rearrangement links TRBV9 to TRBJ2-3; 9 nucleotides line up with TRBD1. CDR3 length: 14 residues. Germline V gene data show CDR1 as SGDLS and CDR2 as YYNGEE. Germline trimming cut 2 bases from V and 4 bases from J; bases unmatched to any gene: 2. CDR3 in DNA: TGTGCCAGCAGCGTTTGGACAGGGGCAGATACGCAGTATTTT. Its translation is CASSVWTGADTQYF.

This chain uses TRBV13 with TRBJ1-6; 11 bases agree with TRBD1. With V trimmed by 1 base and J by 6 bases, 2 bases remained unmatched. The CDR3 has 16 amino acids. Germline-derived CDR1 and CDR2 are PRHDT and FYEKMQ (reference sequence). The CDR3 loop is CASSLAGTGGNSPLHF. DNA of the CDR3: TGTGCCAGCAGCTTAGCGGGGACAGGGGGTAATTCACCCCTCCACTTT.

The genes are TRBV7-3 and TRBJ2-1; the match to TRBD2 covers 11 bases. There are 20 residues in the CDR3. V was pared by 4 bases and J by 0 bases, with 14 bases of the junction left unmatched. From germline, CDR1 is SGHTA and CDR2 FQGTGA. The CDR3 loop reads CASSSLTSGRGGSSYNEQFF. The CDR3 DNA sequence: TGTGCCAGCAGCTCGCTAACTAGCGGGAGAGGAGGGAGCTCCTACAATGAGCAGTTCTTC.

The chain employs TRBV4-2 and TRBJ2-2, with 7 bases fitting TRBD1. Germline V gene sequence: CDR1 LGHNA, CDR2 YNFKEQ. After removal of 2 bases from V and 6 bases from J, the junction contained 6 bases not matched to a gene. CDR3 length: 15 residues. The CDR3 DNA is TGTGCCAGCAGCCAACCAGACAGGGCTCCCGGGGAGCTGTTTTTT. Translated, it gives CASSQPDRAPGELFF.

V and J are TRBV29-1 and TRBJ2-3; TRBD1 matches at 7 bases. The CDR3 has 14 amino acids. Per germline, CDR1 SQVTM and CDR2 ANQGSEA. The V and J ends lost 3 bases and 3 bases, in that order; junction bases with no gene match: 6. The CDR3 nucleotides are TGCAGCGTTGACGGACAGGAGAGTACAGATACGCAGTATTTT. Its protein is CSVDGQESTDTQYF.

This clonotype was picked up many times. The chain has TRBV7-9 and TRBJ2-7, with 11 bases aligning to TRBD1. CDR3 length equals 14 residues. V dropped 5 bases and J dropped 4; count of bases not matched to a gene: 4. In germline, CDR1 is SEHNR, CDR2 FQNEAQ (reference sequence). CDR3 residues: CASSAGQGGYEQYF. The CDR3 region has the DNA TGTGCCAGCAGCGCGGGACAGGGGGGATACGAGCAGTACTTC.

This clonotype appeared a few times. J is TRBJ2-1 and V is TRBV6-2 or TRBV6-3, with 8 bases aligning to TRBD1. The CDR3 has 19 amino acids. The trim removed 7 bases at V and 5 bases at J, leaving 22 bases unmatched. Germline loops: CDR1 MNHEY, CDR2 SVGEGT. The CDR3 region is CASTTAGGPTGLLNNEQFF. CDR3 coding DNA: TGTGCCAGCACCACTGCAGGGGGCCCTACGGGATTGCTAAACAATGAGCAGTTCTTC.

This clonotype was seen more than once but under ten times. The J gene is TRBJ2-1, the V gene TRBV5-6; the match to TRBD2 covers 10 bases. Losses at the gene ends were 2 bases for V and 4 bases for J; bases not matched to a gene: 3. Germline CDR1 and CDR2: SGHDT and YYEEEE. This CDR3 comprises 15 residues. DNA for the CDR3: TGTGCCAGCAGCTTTGGACTAGCGGAATACAATGAGCAGTTCTTC. Its protein is CASSFGLAEYNEQFF.

V gene TRBV10-3 combines with J gene TRBJ2-7; 8 positions match TRBD2. CDR3 length: 16 amino acids. The germline V gene has CDR1 ENHRY and CDR2 SYGVKD. Unmatched junction bases numbered 7, after V lost 3 bases and J lost 0 bases. DNA of the CDR3: TGTGCCATCAGTGATCGAGAAGCGGGGGACTCCTACGAGCAGTACTTC. It translates to CAISDREAGDSYEQYF.

The rearrangement joins TRBV6-2 or TRBV6-3 to TRBJ1-5; no clear D gene. Trimming shortened V by 4 bases and J by 0 bases, and 16 bases separated the two germline ends. The germline V gene has CDR1 MNHEY and CDR2 SVGEGT. The CDR3 is made up of 17 amino acids. The DNA for the CDR3 is TGTGCCAGCAGTTCCGTACGAATCCACTATAGCAATCAGCCCCAGCATTTT. It yields the protein CASSSVRIHYSNQPQHF.

There are a few counts of this clonotype. The chain has TRBV20-1 and TRBJ2-2; D remains ambiguous. This CDR3 spans 13 amino acids. V was clipped by 3 bases and J by 1 base, with 6 bases between them. The germline V gene encodes CDR1 DFQATT and CDR2 SNEGSKA (reference sequence). The CDR3, as DNA: TGCAGTGCTAGGGCAATGAACACCGGGGAGCTGTTTTTT. Its protein product is CSARAMNTGELFF.

V and J are TRBV29-1 and TRBJ2-3; no reliable D call. Trimming took off 4 bases at V and 0 bases at J, with 8 bases between the two ends. The CDR3 has 13 amino acids. Germline CDR1 reads SQVTM; CDR2 reads ANQGSEA. CDR3 amino acids: CSVGEISTDTQYF. The CDR3 nucleotides are TGCAGCGTTGGTGAAATTAGCACAGATACGCAGTATTTT.

The rearrangement links TRBV27 to TRBJ2-3; 8 positions match TRBD2. The CDR3 runs to 16 residues. The V and J ends lost 6 bases and 0 bases, in that order; junction bases with no gene match: 8. From germline, CDR1 is MNHEY and CDR2 SMNVEV (reference sequence). This CDR3 is CASSLTSGGSTDTQYF. In DNA, the CDR3 is TGTGCCAGCAGCCTCACCAGCGGGGGAAGCACAGATACGCAGTATTTT.

J is TRBJ2-7 and V is TRBV4-3, with D perhaps TRBD1 (6 bases). The ends were cut back, 1 base at V and 3 bases at J, with 10 bases in the middle. CDR1 LGHNA and CDR2 YSLEER come from the germline V gene. This CDR3 has 14 amino acids. The CDR3 DNA is TGCGCCAGCAGCCAAGGAACGGACAGCTACGAGCAGTACTTC. Translating it yields CASSQGTDSYEQYF.

The chain carries TRBV7-9 and TRBJ2-2; either TRBD1 or TRBD2 may fit D (6 bases each). Trimming left V 5 bases short and J 7 bases short, with 23 bases between. Per germline, CDR1 SEHNR and CDR2 FQNEAQ (reference sequence). The CDR3 runs 17 residues. DNA for the CDR3: TGTGCCAGCAGCCTTTGGGGGGCCCCCGGTGGAAGCGGGGAGCTGTTTTTT. This sequence encodes CASSLWGAPGGSGELFF.

Ten or more counts support this clonotype. This chain joins TRBV4-2 and TRBJ2-3; 7 nucleotides agree with TRBD2. The CDR3 has 16 amino acids. Looked up from germline, CDR1 is LGHNA and CDR2 is YNFKEQ. Germline trimming cut 1 base from V and 5 bases from J; bases unmatched to any gene: 9. The CDR3 DNA reads TGTGCCAGCAGCCAAGTAGTCGGCGGGAGAATAGATACGCAGTATTTT. It is translated as CASSQVVGGRIDTQYF.